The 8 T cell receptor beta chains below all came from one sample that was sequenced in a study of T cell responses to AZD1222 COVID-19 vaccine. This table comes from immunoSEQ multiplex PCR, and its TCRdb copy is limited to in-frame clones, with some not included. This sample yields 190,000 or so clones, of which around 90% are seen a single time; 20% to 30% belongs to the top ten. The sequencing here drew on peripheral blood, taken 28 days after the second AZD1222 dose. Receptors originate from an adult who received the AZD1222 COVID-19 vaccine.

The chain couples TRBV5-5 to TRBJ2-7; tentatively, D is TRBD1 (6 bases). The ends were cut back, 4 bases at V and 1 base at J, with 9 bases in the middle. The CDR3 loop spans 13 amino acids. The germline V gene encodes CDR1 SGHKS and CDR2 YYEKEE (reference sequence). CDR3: CASSRTASYEQYF. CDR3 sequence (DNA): TGTGCCAGCAGCAGGACAGCATCCTACGAGCAGTACTTC.

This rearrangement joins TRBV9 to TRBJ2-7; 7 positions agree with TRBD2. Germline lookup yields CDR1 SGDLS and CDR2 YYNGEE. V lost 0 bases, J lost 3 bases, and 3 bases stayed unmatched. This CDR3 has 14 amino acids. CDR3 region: CASSVATSDYEQYF. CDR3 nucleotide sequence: TGTGCCAGCAGCGTAGCTACTAGCGACTACGAGCAGTACTTC. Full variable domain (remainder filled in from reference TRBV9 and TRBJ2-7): DSGVTQTPKHLITATGQRVTLRCSPRSGDLSVYWYQQSLDQGLQFLIQYYNGEERAKGNILERFSAQQFPDLHSELNLSSLELGDSALYFCASSVATSDYEQYFGPGTRLTVT.

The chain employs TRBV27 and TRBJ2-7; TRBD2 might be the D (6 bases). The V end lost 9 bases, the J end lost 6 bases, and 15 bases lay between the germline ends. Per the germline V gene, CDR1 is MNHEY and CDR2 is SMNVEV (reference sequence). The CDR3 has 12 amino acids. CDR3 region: CASLKVGGEQYF. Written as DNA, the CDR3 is TGTGCCAGTTTAAAGGTGGGGGGCGAGCAGTACTTC.

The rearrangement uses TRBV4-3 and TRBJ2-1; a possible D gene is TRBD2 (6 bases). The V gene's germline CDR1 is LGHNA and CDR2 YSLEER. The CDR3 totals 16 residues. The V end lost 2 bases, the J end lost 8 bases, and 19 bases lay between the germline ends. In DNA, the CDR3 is TGCGCCAGCAGCCAAAATGCCGGGGGAGGCATCCATGAGCAGTTCTTC. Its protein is CASSQNAGGGIHEQFF.

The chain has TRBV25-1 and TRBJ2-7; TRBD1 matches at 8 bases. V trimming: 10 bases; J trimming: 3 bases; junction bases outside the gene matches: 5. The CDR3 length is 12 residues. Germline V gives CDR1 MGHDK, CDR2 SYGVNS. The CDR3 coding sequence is TGTGCCAAGGACAGGGCCAACTACGAGCAGTACTTC. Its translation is CAKDRANYEQYF.

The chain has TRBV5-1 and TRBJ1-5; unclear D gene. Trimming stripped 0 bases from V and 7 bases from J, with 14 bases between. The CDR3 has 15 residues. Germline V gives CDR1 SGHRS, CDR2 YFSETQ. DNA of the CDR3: TGCGCCAGCAGCTTGGCCATGTTTTTCTTGCAGCCCCAGCATTTT. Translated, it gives CASSLAMFFLQPQHF.

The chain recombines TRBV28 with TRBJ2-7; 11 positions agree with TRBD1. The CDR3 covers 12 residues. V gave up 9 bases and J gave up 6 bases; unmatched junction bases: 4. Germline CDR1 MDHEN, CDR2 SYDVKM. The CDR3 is CASGQGAREQYF. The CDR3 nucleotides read TGTGCCAGTGGACAGGGGGCCCGCGAGCAGTACTTC. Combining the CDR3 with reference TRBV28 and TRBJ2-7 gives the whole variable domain DVKVTQSSRYLVKRTGEKVFLECVQDMDHENMFWYRQDPGLGLRLIYFSYDVKMKEKGDIPEGYSVSREKKERFSLILESASTNQTSMYLCASGQGAREQYFGPGTRLTVT.

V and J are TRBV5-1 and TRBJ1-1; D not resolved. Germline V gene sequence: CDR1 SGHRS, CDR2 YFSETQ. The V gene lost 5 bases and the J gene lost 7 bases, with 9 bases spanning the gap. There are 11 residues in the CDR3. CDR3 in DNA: TGCGCCAGCAGACACGAGGGTGAAGCTTTCTTT. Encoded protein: CASRHEGEAFF.